This T cell receptor (beta chain) was recovered during a study of Ad26.COV2.S vaccination and SARS-CoV-2 variants (dated by TCRdb to the early 2020s). Some background on the complete study: TCRbeta repertoire sequencing was used to assess the specificity and breadth of SARS-CoV-2-reactive T cell receptors after Ad26.COV2.S vaccination. A total of 32 samples were included in the TCR-sequenced set, comprising about 20 Ad26.COV2.S vaccine recipients, 5 placebo recipients and 8 SARS-CoV-2 convalescent individuals.

The study at large found these results: Vaccine and placebo recipients had similar non-spike TCR breadth, a finding consistent with the vaccine containing only spike. According to the authors, total T cell responses may have been underestimated by the TCR breadth and depth analyses. Substantial breadth of spike-specific CD8+ and CD4+ T cell responses was reported after vaccination. Higher spike-specific TCR breadth was observed in Ad26.COV2.S recipients than in placebo recipients (P = 0.0014).

TCRbeta CDR3 regions were sequenced with the immunoSEQ Assay. After extraction, genomic DNA underwent amplification by bias-controlled multiplex PCR, followed by high-throughput sequencing. The original pipeline was this. To quantify the absolute abundance of every unique TCRbeta CDR3 region, sequences were collapsed and filtered. T cell fraction was estimated by normalizing TCRbeta template counts to usable DNA, which was measured by amplifying reference genes present in all nucleated cells. Repertoire TCRs were annotated as SARS-CoV-2-specific by exact matching of V gene, CDR3 amino acid sequence and J gene to a known reactive TCR set. MIRA supplied the reference SARS-CoV-2 TCR set, which was filtered for enrichment in COVID-19-positive ImmuneCODE repertoires so that public or cross-reactive TCRs were removed. Using the MIRA antigens, annotated TCRs were further analysed by specific ORF or by position within an ORF. Depth was the summed frequency of annotated unique rearrangements, while breadth was defined as annotated unique rearrangements over total unique productive rearrangements. Two-sided Wilcoxon rank-sum tests were applied when comparing TCR breadth between groups. Held by TCRdb, this immuneACCESS table contains in-frame sequences only and omits some clones. Under half of the omission traces to an unresolved V gene where checked; the cause of the rest is unknown. Clone size and V and J calls were adopted from that table, with D and trimming inferred from the DNA. The sample records about 180,000 clones, about 83% of which are singletons. Together, the top ten hold over 4.5% of the sample.

From cysteine to phenylalanine, the CDR3 is 15 amino acids long. Of the read, only the CDR3 DNA is kept; its 45 bases are in frame from base 1. Relative to germline, V is 2 bases shorter and J is 9 bases shorter, with 20 bases between their ends. CDR1 GTSNPN and CDR2 SVGIG are derived from the germline V gene (reference sequence). The time point label, read with the paper, signifies: individuals recovered from natural SARS-CoV-2 infection. Note on this clone: No antigen is known for it. The input lacks base qualities; no much larger clone sits a single base away.

This receptor was identified in a human donor who had recovered from COVID-19. This specimen was peripheral blood, taken after recovery from COVID-19. The rearranged chain carries TRBV30 and TRBJ2-4, with TRBD1 as a weak D call on 6 bases. The CDR3 region reads CAWSPRRQGRPIQYF. The nucleotide sequence reads as follows: TGTGCCTGGAGTCCTCGTCGTCAGGGGCGTCCCATTCAGTACTTC.